Listed here are 12 T cell receptor beta chains from one sample, sequenced in a study of T cell changes during pregnancy in multiple sclerosis. The protocol was immunoSEQ multiplex PCR, while the TCRdb copy is restricted to in-frame clones and leaves out a portion. This sample yields tens of thousands of clones, of which approximately 91% are seen a single time; 0.39% belongs to the top ten. Here the sequenced sample was CD4+ T cells from peripheral blood mononuclear cells, taken in the second trimester of pregnancy. These TCRs come from a female donor with multiple sclerosis, enrolled in a pregnancy study.

Here the CDR3 reads CASSFDRELMFF. Here the CDR3 DNA reads TGTGCCAGCAGCTTCGACAGGGAATTGATGTTTTTT. The chain links TRBV7-8 to TRBJ1-4, with 7 bases that match TRBD1. Per the germline V gene, CDR1 is SGHVS and CDR2 is FQNEAQ. The CDR3 covers 12 residues. V lost 3 bases and J lost 15; bases outside the gene matches: 7.

The rearrangement uses TRBV7-8 and TRBJ1-2; D not certain. The CDR3 runs 14 residues. Germline CDR1 SGHVS, CDR2 FQNEAQ. Trimming removed 2 bases at V and 8 bases at J, with 15 bases between. CDR3 DNA: TGTGCCAGCAGCTTACGGGGAGGATCTCGCGGCTACACCTTC. This gives the protein CASSLRGGSRGYTF.

V is TRBV6-4 and J is TRBJ1-5; D remains ambiguous. The ends were cut back, 7 bases at V and 2 bases at J, with 18 bases in the middle. Germline loops: CDR1 MRHNA, CDR2 SNTAGT. The CDR3 contains 16 residues. CDR3 bases: TGTGCCAGCAAGATGCGGATTTCTAGAGGCAATCAGCCCCAGCATTTT. It translates to CASKMRISRGNQPQHF.

The rearrangement links TRBV19 to TRBJ1-5; D unclear. The V gene lost 6 bases and the J gene lost 6 bases, with 9 bases spanning the gap. Germline CDR1 LNHDA, CDR2 SQIVND (reference sequence). The CDR3 has 12 amino acids. The CDR3, as DNA: TGTGCCAGTAGCGACCTAGCTCAGCCCCAGCATTTT. This encodes CASSDLAQPQHF.

This clone was observed once. This chain links TRBV7-7 with TRBJ1-2, with TRBD1 identical over 8 bases. V shed 2 bases, J shed 3 bases, and the junction held 5 bases outside the gene matches. Germline V CDR1 and CDR2: SSHAT, FNYEAQ (reference sequence). The CDR3 has 15 amino acids. The CDR3 DNA follows: TGTGCCAGCAGCTTATCGCCGACAGGGGACTATGGCTACACCTTC. It codes for CASSLSPTGDYGYTF.

The chain has TRBV19 and TRBJ2-5, with TRBD2 matching 7 bases. CDR1 is LNHDA, CDR2 SQIVND, per germline (reference sequence). The CDR3 covers 16 residues. With 6 bases clipped from V and 4 bases from J, the junction kept 14 bases outside the gene matches. In nucleotides, the CDR3 is TGTGCCAGTAGGAGACGCGAGGCGGGAGTATCAGAGACCCAGTACTTC. Its protein product is CASRRREAGVSETQYF.

V gene TRBV2 combines with J gene TRBJ2-7; D is ambiguous. CDR1 is SNHLY and CDR2 is FYNNEI in the germline V gene. The germline V and J ends were trimmed by 6 bases and 4 bases, with 10 bases remaining between them. CDR3 length: 12 amino acids. This CDR3 reads CASRHEEYEQYF. Here the CDR3 DNA reads TGTGCCAGCAGACACGAGGAGTACGAGCAGTACTTC.

The chain combines TRBV7-2 with TRBJ1-6, with a possible D match to TRBD1 (5 bases). From germline, CDR1 is SGHTA and CDR2 FQGNSA. Trimming took off 2 bases at V and 4 bases at J, with 9 bases between the two ends. There are 15 residues in the CDR3. CDR3 coding DNA: TGTGCCAGCAGCTTACGGGCAGGGTATAATTCACCCCTCCACTTT. The encoded protein is CASSLRAGYNSPLHF.

This sequence joins TRBV5-6 and TRBJ2-4, with 13 bases fitting TRBD2. This CDR3 has 18 amino acids. Germline CDR1 is SGHDT and CDR2 is YYEEEE. V trimming: 2 bases; J trimming: 4 bases; junction bases outside the gene matches: 9. CDR3 loop: CASSFRLAGGRAKNIQYF. In DNA form, the CDR3 reads TGTGCCAGCAGCTTCAGACTAGCGGGGGGTAGGGCGAAAAACATTCAGTACTTC.

The gene calls are TRBV9 and TRBJ1-3; tentative D call: TRBD1 (6 bases). The CDR3 is made up of 15 amino acids. From germline, CDR1 is SGDLS and CDR2 YYNGEE. V gave up 4 bases and J gave up 2 bases, with 13 bases separating them. The CDR3 bases are TGTGCCAGCAGCACCGAGGGGGGGCCTGGAAACACCATATATTTT. As protein: CASSTEGGPGNTIYF.

The chain recombines TRBV5-5 with TRBJ2-2; 9 bases fit TRBD2. CDR1 is SGHKS, CDR2 YYEKEE, per germline (reference sequence). V was clipped by 2 bases and J by 3 bases; unmatched bases: 14. The CDR3 has 19 amino acids. CDR3 DNA sequence: TGTGCCAGCAGCTTTTTATACGGCGGGAGGGCCTTCGACACCGGGGAGCTGTTTTTT. Translating it yields CASSFLYGGRAFDTGELFF.

This chain joins TRBV12-5 and TRBJ2-5; D unresolved. The CDR3 sequence is 17 residues long. The germline V gene encodes CDR1 LGHNT and CDR2 FRNRAP. Trimming pared 5 bases from V and 5 bases from J, leaving 24 bases between. The CDR3 protein is CASGEVNWISVDETQYF. The DNA for the CDR3 is TGTGCTAGTGGTGAGGTCAACTGGATCAGCGTCGACGAGACCCAGTACTTC.